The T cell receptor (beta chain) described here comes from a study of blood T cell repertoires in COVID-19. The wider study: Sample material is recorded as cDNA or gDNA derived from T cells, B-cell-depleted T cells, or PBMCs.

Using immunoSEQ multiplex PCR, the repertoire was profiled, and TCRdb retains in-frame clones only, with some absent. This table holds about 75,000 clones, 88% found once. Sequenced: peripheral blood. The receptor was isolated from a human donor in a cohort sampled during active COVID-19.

This CDR3 reads CASSIRQGTTLGTDTQYF. The CDR3 DNA reads TGCGCCAGCAGCATTCGACAGGGGACCACCTTGGGAACAGATACGCAGTATTTT. The chain links TRBV5-1 to TRBJ2-3, with TRBD1 identical over 8 bases. From germline, CDR1 is SGHRS and CDR2 YFSETQ. J gave up 3 bases and V 4 bases, and 16 bases lay outside the gene matches. This CDR3 is built from 18 residues.